This T cell receptor beta chain was sequenced during a study of blood T cell repertoires in COVID-19. Across the study: Acute and convalescent COVID-19 samples came from the United States, Italy and Spain. PBMCs, B-cell-depleted T cells, or T cells provided the cDNA or gDNA that made up the material.

Clones were sequenced by immunoSEQ multiplex PCR, and TCRdb holds only the in-frame ones, with some missing. Of under 350,000 clones detected, less than 90% appear once; the ten largest clones hold about 4.5%. The specimen sequenced was peripheral blood. The TCR originated in a man aged 55-75 years who had recovered from COVID-19.

Here the CDR3 DNA reads TGTGCCAGCAGCCAAGTAGGGAGGGGGAGGGGTGAGCAGTTCTTC. Its translation: CASSQVGRGRGEQFF. The V call is TRBV3-1 (or the pseudogene TRBV3-2), the J call TRBJ2-1; D is possibly TRBD2 (7 bases). Germline lookup yields CDR1 LGHDT and CDR2 YNNKEL (reference sequence). The CDR3 covers 15 residues. Trimming stripped 1 base from V and 9 bases from J, with 16 bases between.